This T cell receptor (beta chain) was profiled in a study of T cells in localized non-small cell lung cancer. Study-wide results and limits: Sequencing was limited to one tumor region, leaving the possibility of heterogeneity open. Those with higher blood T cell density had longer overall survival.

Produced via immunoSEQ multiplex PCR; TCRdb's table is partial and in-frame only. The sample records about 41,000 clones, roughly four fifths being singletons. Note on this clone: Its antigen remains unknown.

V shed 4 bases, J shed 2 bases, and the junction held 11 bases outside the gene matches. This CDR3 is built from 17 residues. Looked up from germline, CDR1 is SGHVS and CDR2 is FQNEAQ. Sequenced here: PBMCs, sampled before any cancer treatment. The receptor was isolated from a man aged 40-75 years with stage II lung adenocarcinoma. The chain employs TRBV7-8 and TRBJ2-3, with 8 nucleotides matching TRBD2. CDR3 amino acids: CASSSPSASGFTDTQYF. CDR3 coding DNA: TGTGCCAGCAGCTCTCCGTCCGCTAGCGGGTTCACAGATACGCAGTATTTT.